Below, 20 T cell receptor beta chains from the same sample are listed, as sequenced in a study of PD-1 blockade in classical Hodgkin lymphoma. The table came from immunoSEQ multiplex PCR; TCRdb's copy has only in-frame clones and leaves some out. The table includes over 80,000 clones, just under 80% detected once. Time point: cycle 4 day 1 (C4D1), after more than five weeks of nivolumab. Every patient experienced relapse after autologous stem cell transplantation, and brentuximab vedotin exposure varied. Sequencing used peripheral blood mononuclear cells (PBMCs), obtained before the fourth cycle of nivolumab. These receptor sequences come from a human donor with classical Hodgkin lymphoma.

The chain has TRBV18 and TRBJ1-2; 9 bases line up with TRBD1. This CDR3 spans 13 amino acids. The germline V gene encodes CDR1 KGHSH and CDR2 LQKENI. The ends lost 6 bases at V and 7 bases at J; junction bases unmatched: 6. CDR3 in amino acids: CASSDRGVAGYTF. Here the CDR3 DNA reads TGTGCCAGCTCCGACAGGGGGGTTGCTGGCTACACCTTC.

This sequence joins TRBV6-5 and TRBJ2-5, with D unresolved. The length of the CDR3 is 16 residues. The V end lost 2 bases, the J end lost 1 base, and 14 bases lay between the germline ends. CDR1 and CDR2 (germline): MNHEY, SVGAGI. The CDR3 loop is CASSYTLPGPQETQYF. The CDR3 DNA sequence: TGTGCCAGCAGTTACACCCTGCCCGGCCCCCAAGAGACCCAGTACTTC.

J is TRBJ1-1 and V is TRBV9; D not certain. The ends were cut back, 1 base at V and 1 base at J, with 8 bases in the middle. The CDR3 consists of 14 residues. CDR1 and CDR2 from the germline V gene are SGDLS and YYNGEE. CDR3 DNA: TGTGCCAGCAGCGTAACGGCCGGGAACACTGAAGCTTTCTTT. It translates to CASSVTAGNTEAFF. The full variable domain, its missing parts supplied by reference TRBV9 and TRBJ1-1, is DSGVTQTPKHLITATGQRVTLRCSPRSGDLSVYWYQQSLDQGLQFLIQYYNGEERAKGNILERFSAQQFPDLHSELNLSSLELGDSALYFCASSVTAGNTEAFFGQGTRLTVV.

This clone was observed at least ten times. This sample includes further DNA sequences coding for the same CDR3. The V call is TRBV7-2, the J call TRBJ2-3; D is unclear. V was shortened by 5 bases and J by 0 bases, with 3 bases between the two germline ends. Germline CDR1 SGHTA, CDR2 FQGNSA. This CDR3 spans 12 amino acids. Here the CDR3 reads CASSLSTDTQYF. CDR3 sequence (DNA): TGTGCCAGCAGCCTTAGCACAGATACGCAGTATTTT.

In its sample, this clone was seen a few times. J is TRBJ2-2 and V is TRBV19; 7 bases are shared with TRBD1. The CDR3 loop spans 14 amino acids. V shed 6 bases and J 2 bases; nucleotides not matched to a gene: 3. Germline V gives CDR1 LNHDA, CDR2 SQIVND (reference sequence). In DNA form, the CDR3 reads TGTGCCAGTAGAGGACAGGTTAACACCGGGGAGCTGTTTTTT. Translation: CASRGQVNTGELFF.

This chain uses TRBV28 with TRBJ2-7; D unclear. The ends were cut back, 5 bases at V and 4 bases at J, with 9 bases in the middle. The length of the CDR3 is 12 residues. Germline V lookup: CDR1 MDHEN, CDR2 SYDVKM. CDR3 sequence: CASSLLEYEQYF. CDR3 nucleotide sequence: TGTGCCAGCAGTCTCCTAGAATACGAGCAGTACTTC.

The chain carries TRBV4-2 and TRBJ1-6, with a tentative D call TRBD1 (5 bases). Trimming pared 0 bases from V and 3 bases from J, leaving 15 bases between. The length of the CDR3 is 18 residues. Germline V CDR1 and CDR2: LGHNA, YNFKEQ. Written as DNA, the CDR3 is TGTGCCAGCAGCCAAGACCCGGGACGGGTCTACTATAATTCACCCCTCCACTTT. This translates into CASSQDPGRVYYNSPLHF.

This clone occurred a few times. The chain couples TRBV6-5 to TRBJ2-7, with D hard to call. The CDR3 length is 15 residues. Trimming shortened V by 3 bases and J by 0 bases, and 12 bases separated the two germline ends. Germline CDR1 MNHEY, CDR2 SVGAGI. The CDR3 here is CASSYLVGGSYEQYF. The CDR3 region has the DNA TGTGCCAGCAGTTATTTGGTCGGTGGCTCCTACGAGCAGTACTTC.

The rearrangement uses TRBV21-1 and TRBJ2-3; the DNA was not used to check the table's D call, TRBD2. TRBV21-1 is termed a pseudogene. There are 12 residues in the CDR3. The CDR3 here is CASSRTGDTQYF. The CDR3 region has the DNA TGTGCCAGCAGCAGAACCGGAGATACGCAGTATTTT.

J is TRBJ2-1 and V is TRBV9; unclear D gene. With 0 bases removed from V and 5 bases from J, the gap between germline ends came to 6 bases. The length of the CDR3 is 13 residues. CDR1 SGDLS and CDR2 YYNGEE come from the germline V gene. The CDR3 DNA sequence: TGTGCCAGCAGCGTAGACACCCACAATGAGCAGTTCTTC. Its translation is CASSVDTHNEQFF. The whole variable domain, remainder taken from reference TRBV9 and TRBJ2-1, is DSGVTQTPKHLITATGQRVTLRCSPRSGDLSVYWYQQSLDQGLQFLIQYYNGEERAKGNILERFSAQQFPDLHSELNLSSLELGDSALYFCASSVDTHNEQFFGPGTRLTVL.

V gene TRBV18 combines with J gene TRBJ2-3, with 12 positions matching TRBD2. After removal of 6 bases from V and 3 bases from J, the junction contained 4 bases not matched to a gene. Germline CDR1 is KGHSH and CDR2 is LQKENI. CDR3 size: 15 residues. CDR3 coding DNA: TGTGCCAGCTCGCAAGGACTAGCGGGAACAGATACGCAGTATTTT. This translates into CASSQGLAGTDTQYF.

This chain uses TRBV4-1 with TRBJ2-1, with 7 bases lining up with TRBD2. The ends lost 0 bases at V and 3 bases at J; junction bases unmatched: 5. This CDR3 has 16 residues. Germline assignment: CDR1 MGHRA and CDR2 YSYEKL. The CDR3: CASSQDAAGIYNEQFF. In DNA form, the CDR3 reads TGCGCCAGCAGCCAAGATGCAGCGGGGATCTACAATGAGCAGTTCTTC.

The chain has TRBV7-9 and TRBJ1-5; perhaps TRBD1 as D (6 bases). CDR3 length: 16 residues. Between the trimmed V and J ends, which lost 5 bases and 3 bases, there was a span of 17 bases. Germline assignment: CDR1 SEHNR and CDR2 FQNEAQ (reference sequence). CDR3 DNA: TGTGCCAGCAGCCTGGGGCGGGGGCTTGTCAATCAGCCCCAGCATTTT. Encoded protein: CASSLGRGLVNQPQHF.

The rearrangement joins TRBV2 to TRBJ1-1; 9 bases are shared with TRBD1. V lost 0 bases, J lost 5 bases, and 7 bases stayed unmatched. In germline, CDR1 is SNHLY, CDR2 FYNNEI. The CDR3 is 16 amino acids. CDR3 DNA sequence: TGTGCCAGCAGTGAAGCCCCCGGGACAGGGTCTACTGAAGCTTTCTTT. Protein sequence: CASSEAPGTGSTEAFF.

The CDR3 DNA follows: TGTGCCAGCTCACCAGCGGGGACAGATACGCAGTATTTT. As protein: CASSPAGTDTQYF. The chain uses TRBV18 and TRBJ2-3, with D possibly matching TRBD2 (6 bases). This CDR3 contains 13 residues. Germline V gives CDR1 KGHSH, CDR2 LQKENI. The V end was cut by 2 bases, the J end by 3 bases, with 6 bases between.

This chain connects TRBV2 to TRBJ2-5; maybe TRBD1 (6 bases). This CDR3 is 12 amino acids long. Germline CDR1 SNHLY, CDR2 FYNNEI. Deletions cut 6 bases from V and 9 bases from J, with 14 bases between. Written as DNA, the CDR3 is TGTGCCAGCAGCCGGGATTCAGGGGCCCAGTACTTC. Translated, it gives CASSRDSGAQYF.

The V and J genes are TRBV6-6 and TRBJ2-7; D is ambiguous. This CDR3 has 12 amino acids. Germline CDR1 MNHNY, CDR2 SVGAGI (reference sequence). V was clipped by 8 bases and J by 4 bases, with 12 bases between them. The DNA for the CDR3 is TGTGCCAGCGGTCTAGTTGGGTACGAGCAGTACTTC. Translating gives CASGLVGYEQYF.

This chain joins TRBV7-9 and TRBJ1-2; maybe TRBD1 (5 bases). V was shortened by 4 bases and J by 5 bases, with 8 bases between the two germline ends. Per germline, CDR1 SEHNR and CDR2 FQNEAQ (reference sequence). There are 12 residues in the CDR3. The CDR3 DNA reads as TGTGCCAGCAGCTGGGGGGAATATGGCTACACCTTC. Protein: CASSWGEYGYTF.

The V gene is TRBV19, the J gene TRBJ2-2; the D is unclear. The length of the CDR3 is 16 residues. Germline values: CDR1 LNHDA, CDR2 SQIVND (reference sequence). Trimming took 6 bases from V and 0 from J, leaving 14 bases between them. CDR3 sequence (DNA): TGTGCCAGTAGCCCTCTCCCAGGATCGAACACCGGGGAGCTGTTTTTT. This encodes CASSPLPGSNTGELFF. The full variable domain, with the rest looked up from reference TRBV19 and TRBJ2-2, is DGGITQSPKYLFRKEGQNVTLSCEQNLNHDAMYWYRQDPGQGLRLIYYSQIVNDFQKGDIAEGYSVSREKKESFPLTVTSAQKNPTAFYLCASSPLPGSNTGELFFGEGSRLTVL.

The chain has TRBV18 and TRBJ1-2, with TRBD1 identical over 12 bases. The germline V gene has CDR1 KGHSH and CDR2 LQKENI. V lost 6 bases, J lost 7 bases, and 9 bases stayed unmatched. This CDR3 spans 15 amino acids. The CDR3 region has the DNA TGTGCCAGCTCGCCCGGGACAGGGGGCATTGTTGGCTACACCTTC. Amino acids: CASSPGTGGIVGYTF.